In this sample, the clone carrying this T cell receptor (beta chain) turned up many times. Each CDR3 protein is one row after TCRdb ran MiXCR on the 5' RACE reads. The table has tens of thousands of distinct CDR3 sequences, over 12% seen once. The CDR3 contains 18 residues. Trimming took off 2 bases at V and 9 bases at J, with 23 bases between the two ends. Germline V gene sequence: CDR1 MNHEY, CDR2 SVGAGI. The data originate from a study of T cells of healthy individuals. The sequence was collected from a human donor in good health. The chain joins TRBV6-5 to TRBJ1-6; weak D call: TRBD1 (5 bases). The CDR3 is CASSYTISAGLGGSPLHF. In nucleotides, the CDR3 is TGTGCCAGCAGTTACACGATTTCAGCGGGGTTGGGGGGTTCACCCCTCCACTTT.